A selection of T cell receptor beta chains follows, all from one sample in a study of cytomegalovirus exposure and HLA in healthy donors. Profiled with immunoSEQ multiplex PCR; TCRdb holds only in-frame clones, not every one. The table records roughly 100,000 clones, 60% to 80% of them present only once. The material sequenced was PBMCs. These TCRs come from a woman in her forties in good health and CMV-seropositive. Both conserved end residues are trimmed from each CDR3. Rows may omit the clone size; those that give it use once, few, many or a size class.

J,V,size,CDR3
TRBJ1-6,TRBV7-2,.,ASSLAGANSPLH
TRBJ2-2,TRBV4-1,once,ASSRGLAGGPGELF
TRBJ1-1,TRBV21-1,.,ASQRGGSTEAF
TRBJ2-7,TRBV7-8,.,ASSADRDLYEQY
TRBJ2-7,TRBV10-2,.,ASTDRGGDYEQY
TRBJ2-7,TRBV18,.,ASSLGQGPAYEQY
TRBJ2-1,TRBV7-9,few,ASSLSLAASYNEQF
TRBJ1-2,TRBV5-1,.,ASSLEGEGGYT
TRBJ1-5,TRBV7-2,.,ASSLGTPRPRGNQPQH
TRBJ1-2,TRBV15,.,ATSRGGTASSHYT
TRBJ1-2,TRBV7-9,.,ASSSKGQGSFYGYT
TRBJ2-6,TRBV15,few,ATSRRSSRDTSSGANVLT
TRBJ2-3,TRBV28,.,ASSTGTYSTDTQY
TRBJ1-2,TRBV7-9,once,ASSPRAVGVGGYT
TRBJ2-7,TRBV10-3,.,ASAGTLAGSSYEQY
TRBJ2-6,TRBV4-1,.,ASSPRGGVGANVLT
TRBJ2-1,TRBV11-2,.,ASSLTGNEQF
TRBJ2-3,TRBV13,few,ASSLFGRGGGAGDTQY
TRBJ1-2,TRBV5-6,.,ASSLPDREKFGYT
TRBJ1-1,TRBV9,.,ASSATVLTEAF
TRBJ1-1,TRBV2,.,ASSWDRSNTEAF
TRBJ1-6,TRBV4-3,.,ASSQDIRGYNSPLH
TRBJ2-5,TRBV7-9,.,SSSLSGQTQY
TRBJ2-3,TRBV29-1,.,STGGWKDTQY
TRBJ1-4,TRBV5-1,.,ASSGGQGAGEKLF
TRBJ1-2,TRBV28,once,ASSLGTDYGYT
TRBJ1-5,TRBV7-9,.,SSSFSDQPQH
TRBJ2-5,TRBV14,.,ASSTDRGPWETQY
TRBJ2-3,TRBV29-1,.,SVDADSIFSTDTQY
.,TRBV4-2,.,ASSQDLSGTYEQY
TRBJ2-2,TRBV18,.,ASSPTVLFSGELF